This T cell receptor (beta chain) was sequenced in a study of cytotoxic CD8 clonotypes in ibrutinib-treated CLL. Study-level information: IGHV unmutated under 18; relapsed/refractory about a dozen; treatment-naive approximately 16. Partial responses numbered roughly 25 and complete responses 2; after a median around 70 months, roughly 14 stayed remitted and 12 progressed.

Data came from immunoSEQ multiplex PCR; TCRdb stores just in-frame clones and leaves some out. The sample contains 150,000 or so clones, 65% to 85% of which appear only once. Findings and caveats of the study: Patients had baseline clonality above age-matched healthy donors, and this clonality moved with circulating CD8+ T-cell counts. Shared public clonotypes were rare, and on treatment they either got smaller or stayed the same.

The CDR3 totals 13 residues. Deletions cut 2 bases from V and 2 bases from J, with 7 bases between. Per the germline V gene, CDR1 is MNHNS and CDR2 is SASEGT. Of note for this clone: Its antigen is still unknown.

This material consisted of PBMCs, taken after 36 months of ibrutinib treatment. The chain employs TRBV6-1 and TRBJ2-7; no clear D. The clonotype comes from a human donor with chronic lymphocytic leukemia. CDR3 DNA sequence: TGTGCCAGCAGTGAACCACGGCCCTACGAGCAGTACTTC. Amino acid sequence: CASSEPRPYEQYF.